Detailed here is one T cell receptor beta chain. The antigen this receptor binds is unknown. Qualities for individual bases were not recorded, and no much larger clone is one base off. On the day of marrow donation, related bone marrow donors gave peripheral blood samples. Peripheral blood and bone marrow mononuclear cells were isolated by Ficoll-Hypaque density centrifugation and cryopreserved. The data were taken from a study of T cells after posttransplantation cyclophosphamide (dated by TCRdb to the mid-2010s). With regard to the full study: Using TRB sequencing, the study followed how the T cell repertoire reconstituted after myeloablative bone marrow transplantation in which posttransplantation cyclophosphamide served as GVHD prophylaxis. Antigen receptor sequencing covered samples from approximately 38 PTCy-treated patients and approximately 15 of their related bone marrow donors. Blood from all 35 or so PTCy patients who had 1-year posttransplant specimens underwent TRB sequencing. In 3 patients, up to roughly 3 additional blood samples taken between 2 and 5.2 years after transplant also underwent TRB sequencing, as did pretransplant blood from a handful of patients. Because TRA and TRB clonality correlated tightly in roughly nine samples, the subsequent TCR analyses were limited to TRB only. Public TRB sequences were searched against a database of over 3,000 sequences associated with responses to pathogens, tumor antigens, self-antigens and alloantigens. What the authors observed across the whole study: The TRB repertoires of T cells infiltrating skin or GI tract showed only limited overlap with the TRB repertoires of T cells in blood. Across approximately 45 patients, recipient CMV seropositivity and CMV reactivation were highly associated with TRB clonality; PTCy diversity was similar to CNI/methotrexate controls. At 1-2 months, donor-recipient similarity was low but rose over the first year, and the later blood repertoires were often dominated by donor CD8+ memory clones.

The CDR3 has 15 amino acids, counting the end cysteine and phenylalanine. The only DNA kept is the CDR3, 45 bases in frame from the first base. The germline V gene supplies CDR1 ENHRY and CDR2 SYGVKD. A distance of 13 bases separates the germline ends of V and J, which lose 6 bases and 2 bases respectively. TRB sequencing was run on genomic DNA with either the immunoSEQ assay at survey resolution or the hsTCRB kit. Turning to the authors' computational methods: The immunoSEQ software was used for initial read processing, and the LymphoSeq R package was used for repertoire analyses. Clonality was calculated as 1 minus normalized Shannon entropy, and the Gini coefficient was also calculated for each TRB dataset. To infer phenotypes in unsorted samples, TRB sequences from sorted subsets of the recipient or donor were mapped onto unsorted samples from the same recipient. TCRdb took this table from immuneACCESS and kept in-frame rearrangements with V and J called. Such tables lack part of the clones; where checked against another copy, unresolved V genes explain under half of the gap, and the rest is unexplained. V and J calls plus clone size are reproduced from that table; the DNA served to infer D and trimming. Here the sample has 45,000 or so clones; 92% occur a single time. Of the sample, 3% to 3.5% falls within the top ten clones.

Material: PBMCs. This TCR derives from a woman aged 50 to 65 in good health and a related stem cell transplant donor. The rearrangement combines TRBV10-3 with TRBJ1-4; the D gene identity is not certain. CDR3 loop: CAISETGRTNEKLFF. The nucleotide sequence is given as TGTGCCATCAGCGAGACCGGGAGGACTAATGAAAAACTGTTTTTT.